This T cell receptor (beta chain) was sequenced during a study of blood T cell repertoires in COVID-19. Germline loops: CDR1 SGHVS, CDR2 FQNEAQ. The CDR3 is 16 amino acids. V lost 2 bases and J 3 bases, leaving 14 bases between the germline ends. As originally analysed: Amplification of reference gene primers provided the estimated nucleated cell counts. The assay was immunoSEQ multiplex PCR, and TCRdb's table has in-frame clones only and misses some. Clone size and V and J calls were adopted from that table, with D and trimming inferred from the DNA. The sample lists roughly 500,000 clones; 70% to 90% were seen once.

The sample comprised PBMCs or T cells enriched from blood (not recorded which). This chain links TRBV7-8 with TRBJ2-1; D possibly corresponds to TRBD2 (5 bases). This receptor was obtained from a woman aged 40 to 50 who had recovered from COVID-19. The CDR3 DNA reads TGTGCCAGCAGCTTAAAGCTTGTAGCGAACTACAATGAGCAGTTCTTC. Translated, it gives CASSLKLVANYNEQFF.